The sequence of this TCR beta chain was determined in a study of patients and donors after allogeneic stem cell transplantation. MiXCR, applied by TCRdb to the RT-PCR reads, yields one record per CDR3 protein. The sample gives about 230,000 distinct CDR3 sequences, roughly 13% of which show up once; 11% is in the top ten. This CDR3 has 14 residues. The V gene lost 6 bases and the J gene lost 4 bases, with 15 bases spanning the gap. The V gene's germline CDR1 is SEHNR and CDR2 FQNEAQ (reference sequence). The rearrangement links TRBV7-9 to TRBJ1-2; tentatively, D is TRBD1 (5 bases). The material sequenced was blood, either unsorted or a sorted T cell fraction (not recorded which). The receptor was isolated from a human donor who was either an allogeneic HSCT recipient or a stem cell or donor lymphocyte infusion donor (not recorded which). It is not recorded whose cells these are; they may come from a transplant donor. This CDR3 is CASSRGGATYGYTF. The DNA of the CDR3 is TGTGCCAGCAGTCGAGGTGGGGCTACCTATGGCTACACCTTC. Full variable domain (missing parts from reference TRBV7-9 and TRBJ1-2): DTGVSQNPRHKITKRGQNVTFRCDPISEHNRLYWYRQTLGQGPEFLTYFQNEAQLEKSRLLSDRFSAERPKGSFSTLEIQRTEQGDSAMYLCASSRGGATYGYTFGSGTRLTVV.